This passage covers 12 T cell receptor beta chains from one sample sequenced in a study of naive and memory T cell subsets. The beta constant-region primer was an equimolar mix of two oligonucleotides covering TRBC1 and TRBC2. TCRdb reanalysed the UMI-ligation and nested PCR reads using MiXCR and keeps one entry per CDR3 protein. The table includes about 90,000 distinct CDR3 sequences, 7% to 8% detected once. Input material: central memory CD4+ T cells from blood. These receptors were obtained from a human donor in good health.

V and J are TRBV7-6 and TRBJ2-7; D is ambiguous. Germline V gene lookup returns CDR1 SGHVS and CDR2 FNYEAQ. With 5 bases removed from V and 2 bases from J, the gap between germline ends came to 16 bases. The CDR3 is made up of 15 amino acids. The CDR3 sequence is CASSPGGPHTYEQYF. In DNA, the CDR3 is TGTGCCAGCAGCCCCGGTGGGCCCCACACCTACGAGCAGTACTTC.

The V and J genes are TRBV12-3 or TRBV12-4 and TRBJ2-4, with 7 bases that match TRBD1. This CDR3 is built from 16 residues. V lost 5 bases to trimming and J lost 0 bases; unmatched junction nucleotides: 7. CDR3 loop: CASSGRGTLAKNIQYF. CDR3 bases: TGTGCCAGCAGTGGCAGGGGGACACTAGCCAAAAACATTCAGTACTTC.

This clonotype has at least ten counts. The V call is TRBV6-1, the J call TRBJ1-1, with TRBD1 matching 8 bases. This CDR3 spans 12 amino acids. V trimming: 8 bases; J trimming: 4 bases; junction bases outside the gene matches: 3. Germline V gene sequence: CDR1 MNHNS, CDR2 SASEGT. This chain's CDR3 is CASGQGSTEAFF. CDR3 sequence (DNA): TGTGCCAGCGGACAGGGTTCCACTGAAGCTTTCTTT.

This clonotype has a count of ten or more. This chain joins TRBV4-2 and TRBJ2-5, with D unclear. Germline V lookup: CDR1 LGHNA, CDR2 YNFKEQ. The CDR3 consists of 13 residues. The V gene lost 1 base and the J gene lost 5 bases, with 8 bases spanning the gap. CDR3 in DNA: TGTGCCAGCAGCCAAGGGGTTGGGGAGACCCAGTACTTC. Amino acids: CASSQGVGETQYF.

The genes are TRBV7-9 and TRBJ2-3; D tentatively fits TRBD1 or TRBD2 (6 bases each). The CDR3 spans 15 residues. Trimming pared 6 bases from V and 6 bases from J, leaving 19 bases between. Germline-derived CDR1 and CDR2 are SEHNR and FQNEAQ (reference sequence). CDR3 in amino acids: CASSPWRGGHDTQYF. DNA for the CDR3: TGTGCCAGCAGTCCTTGGAGAGGGGGGCACGATACGCAGTATTTT.

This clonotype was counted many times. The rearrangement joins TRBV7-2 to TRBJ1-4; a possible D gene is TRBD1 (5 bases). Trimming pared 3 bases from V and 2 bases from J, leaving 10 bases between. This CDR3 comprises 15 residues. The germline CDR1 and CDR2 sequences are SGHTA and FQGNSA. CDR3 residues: CASSFSRATNEKLFF. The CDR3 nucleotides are TGTGCCAGCAGCTTTTCCAGGGCCACTAATGAAAAACTGTTTTTT. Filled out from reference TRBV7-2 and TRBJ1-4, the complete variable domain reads GAGVSQSPSNKVTEKGKDVELRCDPISGHTALYWYRQSLGQGLEFLIYFQGNSAPDKSGLPSDRFSAERTGGSVSTLTIQRTQQEDSAVYLCASSFSRATNEKLFFGSGTQLSVL.

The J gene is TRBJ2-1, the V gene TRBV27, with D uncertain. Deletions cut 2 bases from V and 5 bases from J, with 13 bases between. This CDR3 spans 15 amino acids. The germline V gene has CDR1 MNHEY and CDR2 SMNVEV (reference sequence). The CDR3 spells CASSLDYSADNEQFF. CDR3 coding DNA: TGTGCCAGCAGTTTAGATTACTCAGCCGACAATGAGCAGTTCTTC.

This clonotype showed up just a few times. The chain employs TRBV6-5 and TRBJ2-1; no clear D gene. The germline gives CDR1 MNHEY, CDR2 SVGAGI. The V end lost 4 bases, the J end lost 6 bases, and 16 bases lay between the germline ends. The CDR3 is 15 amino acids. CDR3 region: CASSFGRLRSNEQFF. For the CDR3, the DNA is TGTGCCAGCAGTTTCGGCCGGCTTCGCTCCAATGAGCAGTTCTTC.

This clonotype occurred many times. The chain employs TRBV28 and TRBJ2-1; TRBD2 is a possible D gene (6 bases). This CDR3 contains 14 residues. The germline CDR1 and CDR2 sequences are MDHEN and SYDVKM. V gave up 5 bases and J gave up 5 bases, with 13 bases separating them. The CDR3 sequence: CASSKLGTDNEQFF. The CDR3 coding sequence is TGTGCCAGCAGTAAGCTCGGGACTGACAATGAGCAGTTCTTC.

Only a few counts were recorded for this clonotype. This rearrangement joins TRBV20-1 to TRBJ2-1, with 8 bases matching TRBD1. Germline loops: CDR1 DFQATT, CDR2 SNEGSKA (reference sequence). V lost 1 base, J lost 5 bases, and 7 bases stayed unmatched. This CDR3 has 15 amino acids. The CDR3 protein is CSARGAGTGNNEQFF. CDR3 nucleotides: TGCAGTGCTAGAGGGGCCGGGACAGGCAACAATGAGCAGTTCTTC.

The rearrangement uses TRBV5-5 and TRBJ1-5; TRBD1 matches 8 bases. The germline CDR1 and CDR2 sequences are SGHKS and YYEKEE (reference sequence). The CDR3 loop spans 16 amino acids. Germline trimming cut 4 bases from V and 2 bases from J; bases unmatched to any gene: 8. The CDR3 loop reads CASSVGLTGGNQPQHF. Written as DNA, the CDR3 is TGTGCCAGCAGCGTAGGACTGACAGGGGGCAATCAGCCCCAGCATTTT.

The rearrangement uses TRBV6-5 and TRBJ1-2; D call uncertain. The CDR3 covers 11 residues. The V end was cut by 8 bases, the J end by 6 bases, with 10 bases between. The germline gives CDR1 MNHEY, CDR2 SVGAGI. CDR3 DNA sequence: TGTGCCAGCGGTCCCCGGGATGGCTACACCTTC. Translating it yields CASGPRDGYTF.